This T cell receptor beta chain was sequenced in a study of PD-1 blockade in mismatch repair-deficient tumors. Trimming shortened V by 5 bases and J by 8 bases, and 15 bases separated the two germline ends. From germline, CDR1 is SGHVS and CDR2 FQNEAQ. This CDR3 region has 13 residues. Some clones are missing from TCRdb's copy, which holds only in-frame ones; the method was immunoSEQ multiplex PCR. The repertoire holds about 51,000 clones, with roughly 80% as singletons. The TCR-sequenced patients were three responders to pembrolizumab. Study-level findings and limits: Tumor-resident clones, often undetectable pretreatment in blood, expanded then contracted after pembrolizumab.

Comment on this clone: Its antigen is not identified.

The chain employs TRBV7-8 and TRBJ1-1, with D tentatively TRBD1 (5 bases). The starting material was peripheral blood, obtained 4 weeks after starting pembrolizumab. This TCR came from an adult with mismatch repair-deficient cancer. The CDR3 DNA reads TGTGCCAGCAGCCCGCCCCTCAGGGACGAAGCTTTCTTT. Its protein is CASSPPLRDEAFF.